This TCR beta chain was documented in a study of shared clonotypes between healthy human individuals. About the research overall: The study drew on a couple of women and a few men aged 18 to 49 as donors.

Whole-study results and caveats: The study found roughly 5% of naive CD4 clonotypes shared across several donors.

Clones were sequenced by immunoSEQ multiplex PCR, and TCRdb holds only the in-frame ones, with some missing. The table lists millions of clones, 85% to 95% of them singletons, with 0.1% to 0.15% in the top ten. Comments on this clone: The antigen remains unidentified. The same CDR3 is also encoded by other DNA sequences in this sample.

The specimen was naive CD4+ T cells sorted from blood. Subset noted: CD45RA+ positively selected. This TCR was recovered from a man aged 18 to 29 in good health.

CDR3 loop: CASSLDRGRTGELFF. The DNA of the CDR3 is TGTGCCAGCAGTCTCGACAGGGGGCGCACCGGGGAGCTGTTTTTT. The chain uses TRBV27 and TRBJ2-2; 10 nucleotides match TRBD1. Trimming took 5 bases from V and 4 from J; bases not matched to a gene: 4. From germline, CDR1 is MNHEY and CDR2 SMNVEV (reference sequence). CDR3 length: 15 amino acids.